One T cell receptor beta chain is described in this entry. The data originate from a study of OX40 agonist ivuxolimab in advanced cancers. The CDR3 sequence is 13 residues long. Trimming took 4 bases from V and 5 from J; bases not matched to a gene: 6. The germline V gene has CDR1 GTSNPN and CDR2 SVGIG (reference sequence). Clones were sequenced by immunoSEQ multiplex PCR, and TCRdb holds only the in-frame ones, with some missing. The sample lists some 97,000 clones, 89% seen once, with roughly 0.15% in the top ten. Sequences were derived from CD4+ or CD8+ T cells sorted from blood, sampled in a trial of the OX40 agonist ivuxolimab. The source is an adult with an advanced solid tumor such as melanoma, head and neck, liver or kidney cancer. This sequence joins TRBV30 and TRBJ2-5, with 8 bases lining up with TRBD1. The CDR3 region has the DNA TGTGCCTGGATCCGACAGGGGTACGAGACCCAGTACTTC. Translating gives CAWIRQGYETQYF. Complete variable domain (other parts from reference TRBV30 and TRBJ2-5): SQTIHQWPATLVQPVGSPLSLECTVEGTSNPNLYWYRQAAGRGLQLLFYSVGIGQISSEVPQNLSASRPQDRQFILSSKKLLLSDSGFYLCAWIRQGYETQYFGPGTRLLVL.